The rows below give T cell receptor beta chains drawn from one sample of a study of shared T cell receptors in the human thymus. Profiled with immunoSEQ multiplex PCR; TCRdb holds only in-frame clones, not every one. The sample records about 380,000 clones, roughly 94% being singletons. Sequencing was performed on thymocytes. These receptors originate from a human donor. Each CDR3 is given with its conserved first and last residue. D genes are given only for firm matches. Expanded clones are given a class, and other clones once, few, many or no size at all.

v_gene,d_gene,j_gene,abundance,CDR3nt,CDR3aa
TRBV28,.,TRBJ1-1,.,TGTGCCAGCAGTTTAGGACAGAACACTGAAGCTTTCTTT,CASSLGQNTEAFF
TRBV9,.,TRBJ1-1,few,TGTGCCAGCAGTCCGGGACGTAACACTGAAGCTTTCTTT,CASSPGRNTEAFF
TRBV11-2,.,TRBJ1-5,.,TGTGCCAGCAGCTTAGTTCGGGGGCTAGGGCCCCAGCATTTT,CASSLVRGLGPQHF
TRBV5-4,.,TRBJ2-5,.,TGTGCCAGCAGCTTGTCGGAGACCCAGTACTTC,CASSLSETQYF
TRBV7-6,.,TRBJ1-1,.,TGTGCCAGCAGCTTAGAGAAGGAATCCGACACTGAAGCTTTCTTT,CASSLEKESDTEAFF
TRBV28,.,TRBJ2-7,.,TGTGCCAGCAGTGTGACCCCCAGACTGGCGGAGGACTACGAGCAGTACTTC,CASSVTPRLAEDYEQYF
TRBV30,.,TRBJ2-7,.,TGTGCCTGGAGTGCATCCTCTCCCCCGATTATGCCGGGCGGGGATGGGGGGCAGTACTTC,CAWSASSPPIMPGGDGGQYF
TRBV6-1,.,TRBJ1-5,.,TGTGCCAGCAGTGAGGCAGGGGGCAATCAGCCCCAGCATTTT,CASSEAGGNQPQHF
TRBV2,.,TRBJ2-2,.,TGTGCCAGCCGTGCGCGTGCGGGAAAGGACACCGGGGAGCTGTTTTTT,CASRARAGKDTGELFF
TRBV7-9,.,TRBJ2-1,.,TGTGCCAGCAGCTTAGTTTGCAGGGGAAGCTACAATGAGCAGTTCTTC,CASSLVCRGSYNEQFF
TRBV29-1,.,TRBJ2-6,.,TGCAGCGAGAAGTGGAGGGCCTCTGGGGCCAACGTCCTGACTTTC,CSEKWRASGANVLTF
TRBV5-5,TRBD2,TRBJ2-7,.,TGTGCCAGCAGCCCGTGGGGTAGCGGGAGTCTGAGCCACGAGCAGTACTTC,CASSPWGSGSLSHEQYF
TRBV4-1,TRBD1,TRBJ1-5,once,TGCGCCAGCAGCCAAGGGACAGGGGACAGCAATCAGCCCCAGCATTTT,CASSQGTGDSNQPQHF
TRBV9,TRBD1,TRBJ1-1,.,TGTGCCAGCAGCGGGGACAGGTTCATGAACACTGAAGCTTTCTTT,CASSGDRFMNTEAFF
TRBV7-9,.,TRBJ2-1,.,TGTGCCAGCAGTTCGGAGGGCGATGAGCAGTTCTTC,CASSSEGDEQFF
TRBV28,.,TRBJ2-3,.,TGTGCCAGCAGTTCAGGTTATGGATTAACAGATACGCAGTATTTT,CASSSGYGLTDTQYF
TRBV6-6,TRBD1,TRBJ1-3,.,TGTGCCCCATCTCCCGGGACAGACTACTCTGGAAACACCATATATTTT,CAPSPGTDYSGNTIYF
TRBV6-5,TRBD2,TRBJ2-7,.,TGTGCCAGCAGTCGGACTAGCCGGGGCCGCGAGCAGTACTTC,CASSRTSRGREQYF
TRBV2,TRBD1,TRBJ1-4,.,TGTGCCAGTCACAGGGGTCTTGCAACTAATGAAAAACTGTTTTTT,CASHRGLATNEKLFF
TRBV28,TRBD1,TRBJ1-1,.,TGTGCCAGCAGTTGTCGACAGGGAGGGGGCATGAACACTGAAGCTTTCTTT,CASSCRQGGGMNTEAFF
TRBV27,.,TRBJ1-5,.,TGTGCCAGCAGTTTAATCTGGGGACCTCAGCCCCAGCATTTT,CASSLIWGPQPQHF
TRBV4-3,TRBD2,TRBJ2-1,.,TGCGCCAGCAGCCGAGTCGTTAGCGGGAGCTCCTACAATGAGCAGTTCTTC,CASSRVVSGSSYNEQFF
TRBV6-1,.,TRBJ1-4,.,TGTGCCAGCAGTGAAAGGCGACGGGGTGAAAAACTGTTTTTT,CASSERRRGEKLFF
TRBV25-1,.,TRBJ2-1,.,TGTGCCAGTCGGGCACGGGGATACAATGAGCAGTTCTTC,CASRARGYNEQFF
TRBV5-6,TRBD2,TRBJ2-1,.,TGTGCCAGCAGCCAAACCGGGACTAGCGGGATAGATGAGCAGTTCTTC,CASSQTGTSGIDEQFF
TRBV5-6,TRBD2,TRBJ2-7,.,TGTGCCAGCAGCTTGGGGAATAGCGGACTAGCGGGATCCGGGCAGTACTTC,CASSLGNSGLAGSGQYF